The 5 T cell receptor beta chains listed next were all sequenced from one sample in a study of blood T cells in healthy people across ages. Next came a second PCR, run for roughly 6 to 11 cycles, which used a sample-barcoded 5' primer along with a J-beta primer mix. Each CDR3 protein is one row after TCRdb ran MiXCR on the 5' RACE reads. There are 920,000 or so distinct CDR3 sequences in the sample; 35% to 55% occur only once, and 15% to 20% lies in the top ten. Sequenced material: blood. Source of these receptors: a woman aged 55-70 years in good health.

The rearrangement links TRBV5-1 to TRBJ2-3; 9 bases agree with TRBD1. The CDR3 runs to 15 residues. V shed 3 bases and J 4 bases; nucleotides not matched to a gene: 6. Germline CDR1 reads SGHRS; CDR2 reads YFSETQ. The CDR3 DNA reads TGCGCCAGCAGCTCGGACAGGGGAAAAGCAGATACGCAGTATTTT. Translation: CASSSDRGKADTQYF.

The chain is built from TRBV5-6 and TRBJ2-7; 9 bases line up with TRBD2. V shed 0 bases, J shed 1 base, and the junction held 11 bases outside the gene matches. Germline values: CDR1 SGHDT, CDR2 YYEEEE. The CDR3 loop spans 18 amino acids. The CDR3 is CASSLGPKAGGPSYEQYF. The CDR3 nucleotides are TGTGCCAGCAGCTTGGGGCCAAAGGCGGGAGGGCCTTCCTACGAGCAGTACTTC.

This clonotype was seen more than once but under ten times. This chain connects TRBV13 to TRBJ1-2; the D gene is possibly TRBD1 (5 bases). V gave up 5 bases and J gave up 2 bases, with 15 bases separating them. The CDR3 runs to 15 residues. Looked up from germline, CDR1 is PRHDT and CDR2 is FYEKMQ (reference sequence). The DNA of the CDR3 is TGTGCCAGCAGCCCGGGGGAGACACGGAACTATGGCTACACCTTC. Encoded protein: CASSPGETRNYGYTF.

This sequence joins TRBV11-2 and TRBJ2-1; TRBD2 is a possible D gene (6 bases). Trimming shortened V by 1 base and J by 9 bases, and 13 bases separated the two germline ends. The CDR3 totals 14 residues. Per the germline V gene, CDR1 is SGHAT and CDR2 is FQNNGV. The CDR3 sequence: CASSLGLGAGEQFF. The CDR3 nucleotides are TGTGCCAGCAGCTTAGGGTTAGGAGCGGGTGAGCAGTTCTTC. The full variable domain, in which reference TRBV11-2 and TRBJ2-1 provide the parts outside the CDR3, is EAGVAQSPRYKIIEKRQSVAFWCNPISGHATLYWYQQILGQGPKLLIQFQNNGVVDDSQLPKDRFSAERLKGVDSTLKIQPAKLEDSAVYLCASSLGLGAGEQFFGPGTRLTVL.

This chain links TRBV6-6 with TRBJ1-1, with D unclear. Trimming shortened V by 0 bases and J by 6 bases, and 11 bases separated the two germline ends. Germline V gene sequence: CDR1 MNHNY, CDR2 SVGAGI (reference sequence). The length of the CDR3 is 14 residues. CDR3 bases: TGTGCCAGCAGTTACTCGAAGGCAGACCCTGAAGCTTTCTTT. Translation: CASSYSKADPEAFF.